This is a list of T cell receptor beta chains from one sample in a study of T cell changes during pregnancy in multiple sclerosis. Sequencing was performed with immunoSEQ multiplex PCR; in TCRdb, only in-frame clones are kept and a portion is missing. The profile shows 25,000 to 35,000 clones, around 90% of them singletons. The material was CD4+ T cells from peripheral blood mononuclear cells, obtained in the third trimester of pregnancy. The receptors shown here come from a female donor in good health, enrolled as a control in a pregnancy study. Each CDR3 is given with its conserved first and last residue. Each record gives: J gene, V gene, clone size, D gene, CDR3 protein, CDR3 DNA. The D gene is left open where the match is weak. Only some rows state a clone size, as once, few, many or a class for expanded clones.

j_gene: TRBJ2-5
v_gene: TRBV29-1
abundance: .
d_gene: .
CDR3aa: CSVVPGAPETQYF
CDR3nt: TGCAGCGTTGTCCCAGGGGCTCCGGAGACCCAGTACTTC

j_gene: TRBJ2-1
v_gene: TRBV6-5
abundance: .
d_gene: .
CDR3aa: CASSEGTYNEQFF
CDR3nt: TGTGCCAGCAGTGAGGGAACCTACAATGAGCAGTTCTTC

j_gene: TRBJ1-5
v_gene: TRBV9
abundance: .
d_gene: TRBD1
CDR3aa: CASSGGTGDQPQHF
CDR3nt: TGTGCCAGCAGCGGCGGAACAGGGGATCAGCCCCAGCATTTT

j_gene: TRBJ2-5
v_gene: TRBV6-6
abundance: .
d_gene: .
CDR3aa: CASSSRGQETQYF
CDR3nt: TGTGCCAGCAGTTCAAGGGGGCAAGAGACCCAGTACTTC

j_gene: TRBJ2-7
v_gene: TRBV5-1
abundance: .
d_gene: TRBD2
CDR3aa: CASSGLAGGFSYEQYF
CDR3nt: TGCGCCAGCAGCGGCCTAGCGGGAGGGTTCTCCTACGAGCAGTACTTC

j_gene: TRBJ2-3
v_gene: TRBV18
abundance: .
d_gene: .
CDR3aa: CASSPSTDTQYF
CDR3nt: TGTGCCAGCTCACCTTCAACAGATACGCAGTATTTT

j_gene: TRBJ1-1
v_gene: TRBV21-1
abundance: .
d_gene: .
CDR3aa: CASSERQGEITEAFF
CDR3nt: TGTGCCAGCAGCGAGAGACAGGGGGAGATCACTGAAGCTTTCTTT

j_gene: TRBJ2-7
v_gene: TRBV5-1
abundance: .
d_gene: .
CDR3aa: CASMKGGTHHEQYF
CDR3nt: TGCGCCAGCATGAAGGGCGGGACCCACCACGAGCAGTACTTC

j_gene: TRBJ1-2
v_gene: TRBV6-5
abundance: .
d_gene: .
CDR3aa: CASSRDRNYGYTF
CDR3nt: TGTGCCAGCAGCCGAGACAGAAACTATGGCTACACCTTC

j_gene: TRBJ2-1
v_gene: TRBV14
abundance: .
d_gene: TRBD2
CDR3aa: CASSQGTSGYNEQFF
CDR3nt: TGTGCCAGCAGCCAGGGGACTAGCGGCTACAATGAGCAGTTCTTC

j_gene: TRBJ1-6
v_gene: TRBV10-1
abundance: .
d_gene: .
CDR3aa: CASSPQREGTLHF
CDR3nt: TGCGCCAGCAGTCCCCAGAGGGAGGGTACCCTCCACTTT

j_gene: TRBJ1-5
v_gene: TRBV2
abundance: .
d_gene: TRBD1
CDR3aa: CASSEQGPPNQPQHF
CDR3nt: TGTGCCAGCAGCGAACAGGGGCCACCCAATCAGCCCCAGCATTTT

j_gene: TRBJ1-2
v_gene: TRBV4-3
abundance: few
d_gene: .
CDR3aa: CASSQGAAALYGYTF
CDR3nt: TGCGCCAGCAGCCAAGGGGCAGCAGCCCTCTATGGCTACACCTTC

j_gene: TRBJ1-2
v_gene: TRBV28
abundance: .
d_gene: .
CDR3aa: CASTPLTAFYYGYTF
CDR3nt: TGTGCCAGCACCCCCTTGACAGCCTTTTACTATGGCTACACCTTC

j_gene: TRBJ1-2
v_gene: TRBV9
abundance: once
d_gene: .
CDR3aa: CASLGKSGGRDGYTF
CDR3nt: TGTGCCAGCCTCGGAAAGTCGGGGGGGCGCGACGGCTACACCTTC

j_gene: TRBJ2-3
v_gene: TRBV2
abundance: .
d_gene: .
CDR3aa: CASKGAHSSTDTQYF
CDR3nt: TGTGCCAGCAAAGGGGCGCACTCCAGTACAGATACGCAGTATTTT

j_gene: TRBJ1-2
v_gene: TRBV18
abundance: .
d_gene: TRBD1
CDR3aa: CASSLTGPTRNF
CDR3nt: TGTGCCAGCTCACTGACAGGGCCAACGAGAAACTTC

j_gene: TRBJ1-1
v_gene: TRBV11-2
abundance: .
d_gene: .
CDR3aa: CASSLDGWQGSTEAFF
CDR3nt: TGTGCCAGCAGCTTAGACGGATGGCAGGGCTCCACTGAAGCTTTCTTT

j_gene: TRBJ2-3
v_gene: TRBV28
abundance: .
d_gene: TRBD2
CDR3aa: CASSLKPSGGAGGLDTQYF
CDR3nt: TGTGCCAGCAGTCTGAAGCCTAGCGGGGGGGCCGGGGGTTTAGATACGCAGTATTTT

j_gene: TRBJ2-2
v_gene: TRBV7-2
abundance: .
d_gene: .
CDR3aa: CASSLSRDTGELFF
CDR3nt: TGTGCCAGCAGCTTATCCCGAGACACCGGGGAGCTGTTTTTT

j_gene: TRBJ2-7
v_gene: TRBV6-6
abundance: .
d_gene: .
CDR3aa: CASSPDRTEQYF
CDR3nt: TGTGCCAGCAGCCCCGACAGGACCGAGCAGTACTTC

j_gene: TRBJ1-3
v_gene: TRBV5-1
abundance: .
d_gene: TRBD1
CDR3aa: CASSLASGTGAGNTIYF
CDR3nt: TGCGCCAGCAGCTTGGCTTCCGGGACAGGGGCTGGAAACACCATATATTTT

j_gene: TRBJ2-7
v_gene: TRBV7-9
abundance: .
d_gene: .
CDR3aa: CASSLAGRSYEQYF
CDR3nt: TGTGCCAGCAGCTTAGCGGGGCGGTCCTACGAGCAGTACTTC

j_gene: TRBJ2-1
v_gene: TRBV10-3
abundance: .
d_gene: .
CDR3aa: CAISSEQYNEQFF
CDR3nt: TGTGCCATCAGTTCTGAACAGTACAATGAGCAGTTCTTC

j_gene: TRBJ2-5
v_gene: TRBV6-5
abundance: .
d_gene: .
CDR3aa: CASSPRETQYF
CDR3nt: TGTGCCAGCAGTCCGAGGGAGACCCAGTACTTC

j_gene: TRBJ2-2
v_gene: TRBV6-1
abundance: .
d_gene: .
CDR3aa: CASSEALLAGFNTGELFF
CDR3nt: TGTGCCAGCAGTGAAGCGCTTTTGGCAGGGTTTAACACCGGGGAGCTGTTTTTT

j_gene: TRBJ1-4
v_gene: TRBV7-9
abundance: .
d_gene: TRBD1
CDR3aa: CASSFLSGQGATNEKLFF
CDR3nt: TGTGCCAGCAGCTTCCTGTCGGGACAGGGGGCAACTAATGAAAAACTGTTTTTT

j_gene: TRBJ1-2
v_gene: TRBV5-6
abundance: .
d_gene: TRBD1
CDR3aa: CASSSPDRGVNGYTF
CDR3nt: TGTGCCAGCAGCTCCCCGGACAGGGGGGTTAATGGCTACACCTTC

j_gene: TRBJ1-1
v_gene: TRBV7-2
abundance: .
d_gene: .
CDR3aa: CASSLSQGVHTEAFF
CDR3nt: TGTGCCAGCAGCCTCTCCCAAGGGGTGCACACTGAAGCTTTCTTT

j_gene: TRBJ2-5
v_gene: TRBV5-8
abundance: .
d_gene: .
CDR3aa: CASSLGLQRETQYF
CDR3nt: TGTGCCAGCAGCCTGGGACTTCAGCGGGAGACCCAGTACTTC

j_gene: TRBJ1-2
v_gene: TRBV4-3
abundance: .
d_gene: .
CDR3aa: CASSQDHIANYGYTF
CDR3nt: TGCGCCAGCAGCCAAGATCATATAGCTAACTATGGCTACACCTTC

j_gene: TRBJ2-5
v_gene: TRBV6-1
abundance: .
d_gene: .
CDR3aa: CASSEAVRGGETQYF
CDR3nt: TGTGCCAGCAGTGAAGCCGTCAGGGGTGGTGAGACCCAGTACTTC

j_gene: TRBJ2-3
v_gene: TRBV11-3
abundance: .
d_gene: .
CDR3aa: CASSFFASTDADTQYF
CDR3nt: TGTGCCAGCAGCTTCTTTGCTAGTACGGATGCAGATACGCAGTATTTT